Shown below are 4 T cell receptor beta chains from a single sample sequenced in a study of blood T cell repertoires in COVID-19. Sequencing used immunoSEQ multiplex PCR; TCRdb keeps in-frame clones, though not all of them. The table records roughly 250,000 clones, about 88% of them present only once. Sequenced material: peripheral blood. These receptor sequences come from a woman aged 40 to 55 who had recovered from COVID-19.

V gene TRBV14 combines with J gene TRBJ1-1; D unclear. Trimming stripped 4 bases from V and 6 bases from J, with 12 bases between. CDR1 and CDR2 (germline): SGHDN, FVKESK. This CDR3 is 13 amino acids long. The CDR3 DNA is TGTGCCAGCAGCCTGGAGGGAAGAGCTGAAGCTTTCTTT. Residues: CASSLEGRAEAFF.

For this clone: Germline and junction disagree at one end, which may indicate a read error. DNA of the CDR3: TGTGCCAGCAGCCGTGGACAGGGGGCTCTCTTT. This gives the protein CASSRGQGALF. V gene TRBV12-3 or TRBV12-4 combines with J gene TRBJ1-1, with TRBD1 identical over 11 bases. CDR3 length equals 11 residues.

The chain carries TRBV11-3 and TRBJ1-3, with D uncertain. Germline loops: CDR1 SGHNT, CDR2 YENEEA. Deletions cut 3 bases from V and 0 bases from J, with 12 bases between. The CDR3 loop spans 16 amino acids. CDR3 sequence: CASSFVTGSSGNTIYF. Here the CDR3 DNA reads TGTGCCAGCAGCTTTGTCACGGGGAGCTCTGGAAACACCATATATTTT. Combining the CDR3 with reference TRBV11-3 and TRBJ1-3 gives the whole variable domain EAGVVQSPRYKIIEKKQPVAFWCNPISGHNTLYWYLQNLGQGPELLIRYENEEAVDDSQLPKDRFSAERLKGVDSTLKIQPAELGDSAVYLCASSFVTGSSGNTIYFGEGSWLTVV.

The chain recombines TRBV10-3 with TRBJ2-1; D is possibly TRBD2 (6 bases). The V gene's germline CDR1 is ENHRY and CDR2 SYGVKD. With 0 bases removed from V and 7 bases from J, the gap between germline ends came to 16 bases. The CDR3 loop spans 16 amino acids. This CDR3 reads CAISESRDSSKNEQFF. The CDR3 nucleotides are TGTGCCATCAGTGAGTCGCGGGACTCCTCCAAGAATGAGCAGTTCTTC.